This paragraph reports one T cell receptor beta chain. What it binds is not known. CD4+ T cells from unexposed donors were obtained before the COVID-19 pandemic (2011-2018). The cells were cultured for less than twelve days before CD4+ T cells were isolated. These data are taken from a study of CD4 T cells in relation to SARS-CoV-2 and coronaviruses. Study at large: PBMCs were cultured with antigen for roughly 11 days before TCR beta sequencing.

Trimming shortened V by 3 bases and J by 1 base, and 9 bases separated the two germline ends. Germline CDR1 is SGHVS and CDR2 is FQNEAQ. The CDR3 has 15 residues. Using immunoSEQ multiplex PCR, the repertoire was profiled, and TCRdb retains in-frame clones only, with some absent. Of 20,000 to 25,000 clones in the sample, just over 75% are singletons; the top ten hold roughly a sixth. This clonotype was obtained from a human donor in good health. V and J are TRBV7-8 and TRBJ2-2; D is possibly TRBD2 (6 bases). Input material: CD4+ T cells from PBMCs, cultured in vitro. The CDR3 sequence: CASSFAGRNTGELFF. DNA of the CDR3: TGTGCCAGCAGCTTTGCGGGAAGGAACACCGGGGAGCTGTTTTTT.